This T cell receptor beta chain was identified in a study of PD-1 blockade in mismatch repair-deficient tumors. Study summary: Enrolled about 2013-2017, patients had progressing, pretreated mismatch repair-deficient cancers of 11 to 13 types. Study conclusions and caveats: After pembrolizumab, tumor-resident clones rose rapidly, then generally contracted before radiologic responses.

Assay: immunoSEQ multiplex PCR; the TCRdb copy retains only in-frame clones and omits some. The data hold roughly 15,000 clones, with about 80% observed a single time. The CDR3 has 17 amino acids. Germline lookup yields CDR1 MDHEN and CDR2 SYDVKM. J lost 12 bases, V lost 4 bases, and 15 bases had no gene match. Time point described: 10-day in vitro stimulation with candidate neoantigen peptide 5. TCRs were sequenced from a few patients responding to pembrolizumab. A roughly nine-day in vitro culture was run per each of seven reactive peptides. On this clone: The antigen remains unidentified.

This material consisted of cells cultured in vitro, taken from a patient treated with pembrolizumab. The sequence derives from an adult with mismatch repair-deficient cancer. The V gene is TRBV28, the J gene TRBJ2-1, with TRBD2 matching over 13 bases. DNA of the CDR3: TGTGCCAGCAGTTACTTCCGGACTAGCGGGAGTCCCCCCTGGCAGTTCTTC. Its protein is CASSYFRTSGSPPWQFF.